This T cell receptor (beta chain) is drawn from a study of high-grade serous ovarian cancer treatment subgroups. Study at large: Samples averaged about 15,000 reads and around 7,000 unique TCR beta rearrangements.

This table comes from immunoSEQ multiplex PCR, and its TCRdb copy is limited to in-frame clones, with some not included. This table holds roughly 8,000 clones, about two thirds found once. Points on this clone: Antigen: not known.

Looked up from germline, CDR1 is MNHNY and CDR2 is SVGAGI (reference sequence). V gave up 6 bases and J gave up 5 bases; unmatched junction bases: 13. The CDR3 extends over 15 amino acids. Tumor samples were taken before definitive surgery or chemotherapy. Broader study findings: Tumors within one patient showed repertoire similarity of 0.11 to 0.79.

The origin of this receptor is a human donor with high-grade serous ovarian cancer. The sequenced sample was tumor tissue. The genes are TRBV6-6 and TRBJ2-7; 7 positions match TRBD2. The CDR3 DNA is TGTGCCAGCAGGGATCCGGGGAGGGTACGTCACGAGCAGTACTTC. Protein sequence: CASRDPGRVRHEQYF.